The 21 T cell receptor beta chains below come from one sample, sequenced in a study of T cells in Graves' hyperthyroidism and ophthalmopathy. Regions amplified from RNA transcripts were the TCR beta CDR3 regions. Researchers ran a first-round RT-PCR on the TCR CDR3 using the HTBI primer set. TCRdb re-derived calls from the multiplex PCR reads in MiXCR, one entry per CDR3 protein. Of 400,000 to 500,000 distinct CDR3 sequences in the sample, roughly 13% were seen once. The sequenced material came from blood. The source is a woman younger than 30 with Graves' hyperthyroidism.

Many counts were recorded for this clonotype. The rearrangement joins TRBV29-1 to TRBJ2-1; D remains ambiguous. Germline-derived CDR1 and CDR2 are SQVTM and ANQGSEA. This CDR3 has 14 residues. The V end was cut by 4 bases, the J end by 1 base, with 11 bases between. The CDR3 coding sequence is TGCAGCGTTGGGGCGATCCGTTCCTACAATGAGCAGTTCTTC. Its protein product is CSVGAIRSYNEQFF.

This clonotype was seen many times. The CDR3 DNA is TGTGCCAGCAGCTTAAAGGGGAACACCATATATTTT. Amino acids: CASSLKGNTIYF. V is TRBV5-8 and J is TRBJ1-3, with TRBD1 as a possible D gene (5 bases). CDR1 and CDR2 (germline): SGHTS, YDEGEE. CDR3 length: 12 residues. With 2 bases removed from V and 7 bases from J, the gap between germline ends came to 7 bases.

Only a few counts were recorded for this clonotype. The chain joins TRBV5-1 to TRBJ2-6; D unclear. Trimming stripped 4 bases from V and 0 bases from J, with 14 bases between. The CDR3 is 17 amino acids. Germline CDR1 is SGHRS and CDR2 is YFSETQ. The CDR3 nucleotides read TGCGCCAGCAGCCCGGCAGGTGCCCTCTCTGGGGCCAACGTCCTGACTTTC. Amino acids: CASSPAGALSGANVLTF.

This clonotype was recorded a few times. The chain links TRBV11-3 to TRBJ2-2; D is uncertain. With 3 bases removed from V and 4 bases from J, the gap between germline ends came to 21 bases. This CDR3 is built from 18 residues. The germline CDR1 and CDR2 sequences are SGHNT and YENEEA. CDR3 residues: CASSFLVLGSASTGELFF. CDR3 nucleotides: TGTGCCAGCAGCTTCCTAGTTTTGGGGTCCGCGAGCACCGGGGAGCTGTTTTTT.

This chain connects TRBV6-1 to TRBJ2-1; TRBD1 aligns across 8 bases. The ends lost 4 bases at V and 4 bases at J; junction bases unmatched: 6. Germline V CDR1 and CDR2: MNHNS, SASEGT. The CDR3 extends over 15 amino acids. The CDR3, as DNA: TGTGCCAGCAGTGTTCCGGGACAGGCTTACAATGAGCAGTTCTTC. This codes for CASSVPGQAYNEQFF.

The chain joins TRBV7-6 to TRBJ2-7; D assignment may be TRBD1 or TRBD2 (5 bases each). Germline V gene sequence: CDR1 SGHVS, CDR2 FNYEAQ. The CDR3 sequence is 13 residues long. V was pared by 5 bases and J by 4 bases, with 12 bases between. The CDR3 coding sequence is TGTGCCAGCAGCGCTGCGAGGGGATACGAGCAGTACTTC. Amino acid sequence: CASSAARGYEQYF.

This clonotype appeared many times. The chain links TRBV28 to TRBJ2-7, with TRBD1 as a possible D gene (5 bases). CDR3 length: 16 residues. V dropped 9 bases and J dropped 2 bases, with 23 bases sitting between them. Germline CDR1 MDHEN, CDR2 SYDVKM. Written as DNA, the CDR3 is TGTGCCAGAGATGGACCAGACAGTCACCTTCCCTACGAGCAGTACTTC. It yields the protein CARDGPDSHLPYEQYF.

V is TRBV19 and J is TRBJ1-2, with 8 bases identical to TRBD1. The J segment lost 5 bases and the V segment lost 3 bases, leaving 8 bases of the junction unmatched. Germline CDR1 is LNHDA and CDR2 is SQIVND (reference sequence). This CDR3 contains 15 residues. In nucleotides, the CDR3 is TGTGCCAGTAGTATGCCAGGGACAGGCTTATATGGCTACACCTTC. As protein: CASSMPGTGLYGYTF.

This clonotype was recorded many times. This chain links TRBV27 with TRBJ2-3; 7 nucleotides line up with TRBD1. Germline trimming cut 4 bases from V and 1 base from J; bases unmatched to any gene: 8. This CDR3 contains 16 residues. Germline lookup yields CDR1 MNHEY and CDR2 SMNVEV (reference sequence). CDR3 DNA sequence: TGTGCCAGCAGTTCCCACAGGGGATCGGGCACAGATACGCAGTATTTT. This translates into CASSSHRGSGTDTQYF.

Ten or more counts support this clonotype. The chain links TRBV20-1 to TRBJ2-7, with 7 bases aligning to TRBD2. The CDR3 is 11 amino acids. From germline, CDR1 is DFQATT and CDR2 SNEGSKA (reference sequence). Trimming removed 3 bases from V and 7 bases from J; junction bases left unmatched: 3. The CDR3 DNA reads TGCAGTGCTAGCGGGAGGCGGGAGCAGTACTTC. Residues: CSASGRREQYF.

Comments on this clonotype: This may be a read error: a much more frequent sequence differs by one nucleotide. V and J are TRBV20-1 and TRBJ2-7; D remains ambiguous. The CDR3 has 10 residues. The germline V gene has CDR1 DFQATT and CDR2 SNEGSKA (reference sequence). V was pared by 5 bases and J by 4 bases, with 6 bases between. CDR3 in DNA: TGCAGTGCTCTAGTGTACGAGCAGTACTTC. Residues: CSALVYEQYF.

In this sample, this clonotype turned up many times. CDR3 sequence reads: CAGQGGDYGYTF. The CDR3 DNA reads as TGTGCCGGTCAGGGTGGTGACTATGGCTACACCTTC. The chain uses TRBV6-1 and TRBJ1-2; a weak D match, TRBD1 (5 bases). This CDR3 spans 12 amino acids. V was cut by 11 bases and J by 3 bases, with 13 bases left in between. The germline CDR1 and CDR2 sequences are MNHNS and SASEGT.

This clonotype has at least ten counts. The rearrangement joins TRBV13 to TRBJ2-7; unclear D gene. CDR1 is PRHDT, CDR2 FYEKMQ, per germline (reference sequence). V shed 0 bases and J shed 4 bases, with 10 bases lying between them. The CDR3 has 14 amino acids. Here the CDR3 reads CASSLGIGVYEQYF. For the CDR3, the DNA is TGTGCCAGCAGCTTAGGTATTGGGGTTTACGAGCAGTACTTC.

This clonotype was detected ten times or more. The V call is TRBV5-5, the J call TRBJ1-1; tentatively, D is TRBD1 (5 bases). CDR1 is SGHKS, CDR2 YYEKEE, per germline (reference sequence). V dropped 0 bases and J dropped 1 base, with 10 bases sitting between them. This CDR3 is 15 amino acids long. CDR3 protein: CASSLAPGSNTEAFF. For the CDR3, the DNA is TGTGCCAGCAGCTTGGCCCCAGGGTCGAACACTGAAGCTTTCTTT.

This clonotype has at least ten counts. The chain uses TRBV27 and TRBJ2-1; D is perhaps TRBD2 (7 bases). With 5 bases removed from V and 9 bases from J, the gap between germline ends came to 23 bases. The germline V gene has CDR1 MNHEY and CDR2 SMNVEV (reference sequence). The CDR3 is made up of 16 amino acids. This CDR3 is CASSGGGVRGSAEQFF. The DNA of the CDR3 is TGTGCCAGCAGTGGGGGCGGGGTACGCGGGAGCGCTGAGCAGTTCTTC.

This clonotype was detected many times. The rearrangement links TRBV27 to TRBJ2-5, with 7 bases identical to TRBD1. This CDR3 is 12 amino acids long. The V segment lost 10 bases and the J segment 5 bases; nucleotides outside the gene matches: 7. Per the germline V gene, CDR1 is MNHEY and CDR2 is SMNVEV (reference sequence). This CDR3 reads CATRQGVETQYF. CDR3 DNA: TGTGCCACTCGACAGGGTGTTGAGACCCAGTACTTC.

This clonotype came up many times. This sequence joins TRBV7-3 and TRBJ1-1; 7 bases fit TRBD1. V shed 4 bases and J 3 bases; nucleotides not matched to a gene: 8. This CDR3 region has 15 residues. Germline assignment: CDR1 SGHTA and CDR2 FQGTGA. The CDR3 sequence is CASSSGQPWDTEAFF. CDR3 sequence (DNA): TGTGCCAGCAGCTCGGGACAGCCTTGGGACACTGAAGCTTTCTTT.

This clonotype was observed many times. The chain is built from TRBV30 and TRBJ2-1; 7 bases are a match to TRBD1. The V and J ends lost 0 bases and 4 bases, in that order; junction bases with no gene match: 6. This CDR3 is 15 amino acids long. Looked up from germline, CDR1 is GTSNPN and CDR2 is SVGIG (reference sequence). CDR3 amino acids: CAWSVRGGAYNEQFF. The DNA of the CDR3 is TGTGCCTGGAGTGTAAGAGGGGGCGCGTACAATGAGCAGTTCTTC.

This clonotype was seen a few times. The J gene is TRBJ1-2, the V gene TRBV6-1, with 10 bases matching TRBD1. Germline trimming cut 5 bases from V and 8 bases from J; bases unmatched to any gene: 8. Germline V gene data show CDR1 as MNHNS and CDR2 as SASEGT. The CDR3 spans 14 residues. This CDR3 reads CASSHRDRGLGYTF. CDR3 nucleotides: TGTGCCAGCAGTCACAGGGACAGGGGCTTAGGCTACACCTTC.

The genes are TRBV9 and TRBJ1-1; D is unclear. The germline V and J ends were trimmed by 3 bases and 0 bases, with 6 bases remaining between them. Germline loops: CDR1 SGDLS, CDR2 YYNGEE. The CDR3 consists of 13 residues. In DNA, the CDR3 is TGTGCCAGCAGCGCTCATATGAACACTGAAGCTTTCTTT. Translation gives CASSAHMNTEAFF.

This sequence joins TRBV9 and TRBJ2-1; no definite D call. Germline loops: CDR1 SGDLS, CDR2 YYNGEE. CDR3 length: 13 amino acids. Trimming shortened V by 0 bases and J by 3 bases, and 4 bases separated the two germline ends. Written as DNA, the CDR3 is TGTGCCAGCAGCGTAGATCACTACAATGAGCAGTTCTTC. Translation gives CASSVDHYNEQFF. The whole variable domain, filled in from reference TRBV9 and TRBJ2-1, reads DSGVTQTPKHLITATGQRVTLRCSPRSGDLSVYWYQQSLDQGLQFLIQYYNGEERAKGNILERFSAQQFPDLHSELNLSSLELGDSALYFCASSVDHYNEQFFGPGTRLTVL.